Described below is a single T cell receptor beta chain sequence and its context. The sample comes from a study of cytomegalovirus exposure and HLA in healthy donors. The primer mix had 60 Vbeta and 13 Jbeta primers. Here immunoSEQ multiplex PCR was the method, and the copy in TCRdb shows in-frame clones only, minus some. Of some 150,000 clones listed, just under 90% are singletons. Germline CDR1 is SGHAT and CDR2 is FQNNGV. The CDR3 length is 15 residues. Trimming cost V 4 bases and J 0 bases, with 13 bases left between them. The sequence derives from a woman between 25 and 40 years old in good health and CMV-seronegative. This chain joins TRBV11-2 and TRBJ2-7; tentatively, D is TRBD2 (7 bases). What was sequenced was PBMCs. CDR3 sequence: CASSWPAGASYEQYF. DNA of the CDR3: TGTGCCAGCAGCTGGCCGGCGGGGGCCTCCTACGAGCAGTACTTC.